A single sample is the source of the 4 T cell receptor beta chains below, sequenced in a study of blood T cell repertoires in COVID-19 (TCRdb year 2020). Receptor amplification or capture employed the immunoSEQ multiplex PCR assay. TCRdb carries this immuneACCESS record with in-frame sequences only. Its versions omit some clonotypes, under half of them owing to an unresolved V gene in the studies checked, with the rest unexplained. The sample table holds roughly 140,000 clones, of which roughly 84% were seen once. Clones ranked in the top ten supply 7.5% to 8.5% of the sample. Sequenced input: peripheral blood. These receptors came from a woman aged 55-75 years with COVID-19, enrolled during active disease.

The J gene is TRBJ1-1, the V gene TRBV29-1, with D maybe TRBD1 (6 bases). The V gene's germline CDR1 is SQVTM and CDR2 ANQGSEA. This CDR3 has 13 amino acids. V lost 6 bases, J lost 1 base, and 12 bases lay in between. The CDR3 loop is CSVADRRNTEAFF. As DNA, the CDR3 is TGCAGCGTCGCCGACAGGCGGAACACTGAAGCTTTCTTT.

This chain uses TRBV6-5 with TRBJ2-1; perhaps TRBD1 as D (6 bases). The CDR3 has 14 residues. Germline values: CDR1 MNHEY, CDR2 SVGAGI. Trimming cost V 7 bases and J 8 bases, with 18 bases left between them. The CDR3 reads CASKAQGNHYEQFF. CDR3 DNA sequence: TGTGCCAGCAAGGCCCAGGGGAATCACTATGAGCAGTTCTTC.

The chain carries TRBV19 and TRBJ2-2, with 7 bases that match TRBD1. Germline CDR1 and CDR2: LNHDA and SQIVND (reference sequence). With 9 bases clipped from V and 2 bases from J, the junction kept 18 bases outside the gene matches. The CDR3 contains 18 residues. CDR3 amino acids: CASNTGQRATANTGELFF. DNA of the CDR3: TGTGCCAGCAACACGGGACAGCGAGCCACGGCAAACACCGGGGAGCTGTTTTTT. Full variable domain (remainder filled in from reference TRBV19 and TRBJ2-2): DGGITQSPKYLFRKEGQNVTLSCEQNLNHDAMYWYRQDPGQGLRLIYYSQIVNDFQKGDIAEGYSVSREKKESFPLTVTSAQKNPTAFYLCASNTGQRATANTGELFFGEGSRLTVL.

The rearrangement joins TRBV5-1 to TRBJ1-5; D is perhaps TRBD1 (6 bases). Germline V gene data show CDR1 as SGHRS and CDR2 as YFSETQ. CDR3 length: 14 residues. Trimming cost V 0 bases and J 5 bases, with 9 bases left between them. The CDR3 protein is CASSLASGDQPQHF. For the CDR3, the DNA is TGCGCCAGCAGCTTGGCTTCAGGGGATCAGCCCCAGCATTTT.